A single sample gave rise to the 21 T cell receptor beta chains below, sequenced in a study of cytomegalovirus exposure and HLA in healthy donors. PCR amplification relied on 60 Vbeta primers (plus 13 Jbeta primers). Libraries were prepared by immunoSEQ multiplex PCR; TCRdb keeps only in-frame clonotypes and omits some of them. This sample has some 140,000 clones; approximately 69% occur once, and the top ten carry approximately 2.3%. The sequenced sample consisted of PBMCs. The receptors originated from a man aged 25 to 40 in good health and CMV-seronegative.

The V gene is TRBV10-3, the J gene TRBJ2-6; the match to TRBD1 covers 10 bases. The germline gives CDR1 ENHRY, CDR2 SYGVKD. V shed 5 bases and J 3 bases; nucleotides not matched to a gene: 4. This CDR3 region has 16 residues. DNA of the CDR3: TGTGCCATCAGTCGGACAGGGGGAAATGGGGCCAACGTCCTGACTTTC. Amino acid sequence: CAISRTGGNGANVLTF.

The gene calls are TRBV9 and TRBJ1-1; D gene unclear. Germline-derived CDR1 and CDR2 are SGDLS and YYNGEE. This CDR3 spans 14 amino acids. V lost 0 bases to trimming and J lost 4 bases, with 10 bases between them. CDR3 region: CASSVAQASTEAFF. The CDR3 DNA is TGTGCCAGCAGCGTAGCCCAGGCTTCCACTGAAGCTTTCTTT.

A few counts support this clone. V and J are TRBV23-1 and TRBJ2-7; no firm D call. TRBV23-1 is an open reading frame whose function is uncertain. The CDR3 sequence is 15 residues long. V lost 1 base and J lost 5, with 15 bases in between. The CDR3, as DNA: TGCGCCAGCAGTCAATGGGCCCCCCCGAGCCACGAGCAGTACTTC. Translated: CASSQWAPPSHEQYF.

The V call is TRBV4-1, the J call TRBJ2-2; tentatively, D is TRBD1 (6 bases). From germline, CDR1 is MGHRA and CDR2 YSYEKL. The CDR3 is 16 residues long. The V end was cut by 4 bases, the J end by 0 bases, with 12 bases between. The CDR3: CASSLSGQTNTGELFF. The CDR3 nucleotides read TGCGCCAGCAGCCTTTCCGGACAGACGAACACCGGGGAGCTGTTTTTT.

V and J are TRBV9 and TRBJ2-7; 9 positions agree with TRBD1. Trimming removed 3 bases from V and 6 bases from J; junction bases left unmatched: 7. This CDR3 comprises 14 residues. The germline CDR1 and CDR2 sequences are SGDLS and YYNGEE. This CDR3 reads CASSETGGEGEQYF. In DNA, the CDR3 is TGTGCCAGCAGCGAAACAGGGGGCGAGGGCGAGCAGTACTTC.

The chain combines TRBV7-2 with TRBJ1-2; D is ambiguous. The germline CDR1 and CDR2 sequences are SGHTA and FQGNSA. This CDR3 comprises 12 residues. V lost 4 bases and J lost 7, with 10 bases in between. DNA of the CDR3: TGTGCCAGCAGCTCATCCTCCGGTGGCTACACCTTC. Its translation: CASSSSSGGYTF.

This clone showed up just a few times. The chain uses TRBV5-4 and TRBJ1-2; D ambiguous. CDR1 is SGHNT and CDR2 is YYREEE in the germline V gene (reference sequence). Trimming pared 3 bases from V and 8 bases from J, leaving 14 bases between. The CDR3 is 13 amino acids. The CDR3 bases are TGTGCCAGCAGCTCCATCGGGGATAAGGGCTACACCTTC. Amino acids: CASSSIGDKGYTF.

V and J are TRBV5-1 and TRBJ2-1, with 9 bases fitting TRBD2. Germline CDR1 SGHRS, CDR2 YFSETQ. V was clipped by 7 bases and J by 2 bases; unmatched bases: 7. This CDR3 has 15 amino acids. CDR3 amino acids: CASQPSSGAYNEQFF. The CDR3 DNA is TGCGCCAGCCAACCTTCTAGCGGGGCCTACAATGAGCAGTTCTTC. Filled out from reference TRBV5-1 and TRBJ2-1, the complete variable domain reads KAGVTQTPRYLIKTRGQQVTLSCSPISGHRSVSWYQQTPGQGLQFLFEYFSETQRNKGNFPGRFSGRQFSNSRSEMNVSTLELGDSALYLCASQPSSGAYNEQFFGPGTRLTVL.

The chain recombines TRBV4-1 with TRBJ2-7; D may be TRBD2 (7 bases). This CDR3 is 15 amino acids long. The germline CDR1 and CDR2 sequences are MGHRA and YSYEKL. V lost 1 base to trimming and J lost 3 bases, with 13 bases between them. CDR3 region: CASSQGAGALYEQYF. CDR3 DNA sequence: TGCGCCAGCAGCCAAGGTGCGGGGGCTCTCTACGAGCAGTACTTC.

The chain carries TRBV7-6 and TRBJ2-7; no definite D call. V was pared by 5 bases and J by 0 bases, with 29 bases between. The CDR3 runs 20 residues. The germline V gene encodes CDR1 SGHVS and CDR2 FNYEAQ. The CDR3 protein is CASSPLGRRNVHLSSYEQYF. As DNA, the CDR3 is TGTGCCAGCAGCCCCCTGGGCCGCAGGAACGTCCATTTAAGCTCCTACGAGCAGTACTTC. Supplemented by reference TRBV7-6 and TRBJ2-7, the full variable domain reads GAGVSQSPRYKVTKRGQDVALRCDPISGHVSLYWYRQALGQGPEFLTYFNYEAQQDKSGLPNDRFSAERPEGSISTLTIQRTEQRDSAMYRCASSPLGRRNVHLSSYEQYFGPGTRLTVT.

This clone has only a few counts. This chain connects TRBV18 to TRBJ2-1, with TRBD1 as a possible D gene (6 bases). V was pared by 1 base and J by 6 bases, with 13 bases between. The CDR3 is 15 amino acids. The germline CDR1 and CDR2 sequences are KGHSH and LQKENI. The CDR3 reads CASSPQQGATNEQFF. CDR3 sequence (DNA): TGTGCCAGCTCACCACAACAGGGAGCTACCAATGAGCAGTTCTTC.

The genes are TRBV7-2 and TRBJ2-5; maybe TRBD1 (5 bases). Trimming took 5 bases from V and 1 from J, leaving 11 bases between them. This CDR3 contains 14 residues. Germline values: CDR1 SGHTA, CDR2 FQGNSA. The CDR3 DNA sequence: TGTGCCAGCAGCCCCGACAGTTCCCAAGAGACCCAGTACTTC. It encodes CASSPDSSQETQYF. Full variable domain (missing parts from reference TRBV7-2 and TRBJ2-5): GAGVSQSPSNKVTEKGKDVELRCDPISGHTALYWYRQSLGQGLEFLIYFQGNSAPDKSGLPSDRFSAERTGGSVSTLTIQRTQQEDSAVYLCASSPDSSQETQYFGPGTRLLVL.

The V and J genes are TRBV30 and TRBJ1-3; a possible D gene is TRBD1 (5 bases). V dropped 0 bases and J dropped 1 base, with 7 bases sitting between them. This CDR3 is built from 14 residues. Germline V gene lookup returns CDR1 GTSNPN and CDR2 SVGIG (reference sequence). The CDR3 nucleotides are TGTGCCTGGAGTGTAGGGGAATCTGGAAACACCATATATTTT. Translated: CAWSVGESGNTIYF.

This clone was detected a few times. V is TRBV7-8 and J is TRBJ1-6; 7 nucleotides align to TRBD1. The CDR3 contains 18 residues. After removal of 5 bases from V and 3 bases from J, the junction contained 13 bases not matched to a gene. Germline-derived CDR1 and CDR2 are SGHVS and FQNEAQ. This CDR3 reads CASSRQGNLGFYNSPLHF. The CDR3 bases are TGTGCCAGCAGCCGACAGGGAAATTTAGGGTTCTATAATTCACCCCTCCACTTT.

The chain couples TRBV2 to TRBJ1-2; 8 bases fit TRBD1. The CDR3 has 19 residues. Germline V gene lookup returns CDR1 SNHLY and CDR2 FYNNEI. With V trimmed by 6 bases and J by 4 bases, 22 bases remained unmatched. Here the CDR3 DNA reads TGTGCCAGCAGAGCAAAACAGGGGGTTCAAGGGGTCCCATTCTATGGCTACACCTTC. It is translated as CASRAKQGVQGVPFYGYTF. Full variable domain (outside the CDR3, taken from reference TRBV2 and TRBJ1-2): EPEVTQTPSHQVTQMGQEVILRCVPISNHLYFYWYRQILGQKVEFLVSFYNNEISEKSEIFDDQFSVERPDGSNFTLKIRSTKLEDSAMYFCASRAKQGVQGVPFYGYTFGSGTRLTVV.

This chain uses TRBV14 with TRBJ2-7, with 9 positions matching TRBD2. V shed 4 bases and J 5 bases; nucleotides not matched to a gene: 6. Germline loops: CDR1 SGHDN, CDR2 FVKESK. There are 14 residues in the CDR3. CDR3 in DNA: TGTGCCAGCAGCCCAATAGCGGGAGCCAACGAGCAGTACTTC. Protein: CASSPIAGANEQYF.

The J gene is TRBJ2-2, the V gene TRBV7-8; D gene unclear. Germline V CDR1 and CDR2: SGHVS, FQNEAQ. Trimming removed 1 base at V and 1 base at J, with 4 bases between. The CDR3 covers 14 residues. DNA for the CDR3: TGTGCCAGCAGCTTAGAGCGGAACACCGGGGAGCTGTTTTTT. Translating gives CASSLERNTGELFF.

This chain connects TRBV10-1 to TRBJ2-2, with TRBD1 matching 10 bases. The CDR3 extends over 16 amino acids. CDR1 WNHNN and CDR2 SYGVQD come from the germline V gene (reference sequence). The trim removed 4 bases at V and 4 bases at J, leaving 6 bases unmatched. CDR3: CASSGGGTGATGELFF. The CDR3 bases are TGCGCCAGCAGTGGGGGAGGGACAGGGGCCACCGGGGAGCTGTTTTTT.

The rearrangement links TRBV4-3 to TRBJ2-1; 9 nucleotides match TRBD2. The CDR3 is made up of 16 amino acids. The germline V gene has CDR1 LGHNA and CDR2 YSLEER. With V trimmed by 3 bases and J by 3 bases, 6 bases remained unmatched. CDR3 sequence: CASSQDLAGFYNEQFF. The CDR3 coding sequence is TGCGCCAGCAGCCAGGACCTAGCGGGATTCTACAATGAGCAGTTCTTC.

J is TRBJ2-6 and V is TRBV6-6; no firm D call. Germline V lookup: CDR1 MNHNY, CDR2 SVGAGI (reference sequence). The V end was cut by 6 bases, the J end by 4 bases, with 10 bases between. CDR3 length: 14 residues. Here the CDR3 reads CASSPHGGANVLTF. The CDR3 region has the DNA TGTGCCAGCAGCCCTCACGGGGGGGCCAACGTCCTGACTTTC.

The J gene is TRBJ1-5, the V gene TRBV7-2; no clear D gene. CDR3 size: 14 residues. The germline V gene encodes CDR1 SGHTA and CDR2 FQGNSA. The ends were cut back, 1 base at V and 4 bases at J, with 8 bases in the middle. Here the CDR3 DNA reads TGTGCCAGCAGCTTAGAATGGAGAAATCAGCCCCAGCATTTT. Amino acid sequence: CASSLEWRNQPQHF.